A single T cell receptor (beta chain) is shown here with its context. No cognate antigen has been identified for it. This entry is derived from a study of control samples from healthy donors and cancer patients (dated by TCRdb to 2018 to 2020). Library construction relied on the immunoSEQ multiplex PCR assay. Sourced from immuneACCESS, this table was stored by TCRdb with only in-frame sequences that have V and J called. A share of the clones is absent; for the studies checked, an unresolved V gene accounts for under half, and the remainder has no known explanation. This specimen's table enumerates fewer than 200,000 clones. 2.2% of the sample comes from the top ten. This receptor was identified in a woman between 25 and 40 years old in good health. Sequenced material: blood.

The CDR3 amino acid sequence is: CAIRSTLTGDNTEAFF. The DNA sequence follows: TGTGCCATCAGAAGCACACTGACAGGGGATAACACTGAAGCTTTCTTT. This chain is built from TRBV10-3 and TRBJ1-1, with 8 bases matching TRBD1. From the cysteine through the phenylalanine, the CDR3 covers 16 amino acids. The DNA shown is the 48-base CDR3, in frame from base 1. V loses 6 bases at its end and J loses 2 bases; junction bases beyond the gene matches: 11. The germline V gene supplies CDR1 ENHRY and CDR2 SYGVKD.